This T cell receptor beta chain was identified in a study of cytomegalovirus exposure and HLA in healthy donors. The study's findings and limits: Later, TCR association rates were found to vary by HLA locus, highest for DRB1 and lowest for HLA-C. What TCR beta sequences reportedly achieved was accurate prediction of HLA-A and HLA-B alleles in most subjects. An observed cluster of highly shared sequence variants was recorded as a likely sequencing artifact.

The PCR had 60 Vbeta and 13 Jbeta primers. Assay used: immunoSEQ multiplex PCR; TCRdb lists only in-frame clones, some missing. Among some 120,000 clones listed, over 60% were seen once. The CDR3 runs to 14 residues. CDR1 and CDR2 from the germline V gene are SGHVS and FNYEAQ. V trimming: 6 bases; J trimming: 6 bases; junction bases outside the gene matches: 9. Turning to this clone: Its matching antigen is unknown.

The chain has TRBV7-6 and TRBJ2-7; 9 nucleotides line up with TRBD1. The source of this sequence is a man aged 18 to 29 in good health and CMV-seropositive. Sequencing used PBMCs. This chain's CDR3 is CASSSRTTGGEQYF. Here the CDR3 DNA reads TGTGCCAGCAGTTCAAGAACGACAGGGGGCGAGCAGTACTTC.